The TCR beta chain described here comes from a study of molecular identifiers for immune sequencing clone quantification. In TCRdb, the PCR reads were re-called with MiXCR into one record per CDR3 protein. The sample has tens of thousands of distinct CDR3 sequences, 15% to 20% seen once. This clonotype was seen many times. Each library that profiled naive CD8 cells came from approximately 20,000 to 1,000,000 sorted cells with 10%, 30% or 50% RNA. The J segment lost 8 bases and the V segment lost 0 bases, leaving 11 bases of the junction unmatched. CDR3 length: 16 residues. Germline V lookup: CDR1 SGHRS, CDR2 YFSETQ.

This clonotype was obtained from a human donor in good health. Some libraries in this study had Jurkat cell RNA spiked in. The rearrangement joins TRBV5-1 to TRBJ2-3; 8 nucleotides line up with TRBD1. The specimen sequenced was naive CD8+ T cells from blood, with Jurkat cell RNA spiked in. As to subset: FACS-sorted CD8+CD4-CCR7+CD45RA+ naive T cells. This CDR3 is CASSLGSRGPPGTQYF. The CDR3 nucleotides are TGCGCCAGCAGCTTGGGGAGCAGGGGGCCCCCGGGTACGCAGTATTTT.